A single T cell receptor (beta chain) is shown here with its context. Its antigen is currently unknown. The V gene's germline CDR1 is SQVTM and CDR2 ANQGSEA. V lost 6 bases, J lost 4 bases, and 6 bases stayed unmatched. CDR3 size: 14 residues. TCRdb re-analysed the RT-PCR reads in MiXCR, keeping a single row per CDR3 protein. Found here are roughly 700,000 distinct CDR3 sequences, over 11% of them singletons; the top ten hold less than 9%. The data belong to a study of response to subunit inactivated influenza vaccine. Study-level points and caveats: Few new T cells, the authors suggested, are recruited by each seasonal influenza vaccination.

The V gene is TRBV29-1, the J gene TRBJ1-1; the match to TRBD1 covers 12 bases. Sequenced here: PBMCs from blood, sampled 14 to 15 days before vaccination. This clonotype was obtained from a man aged 45-65 years who received an inactivated influenza vaccine. The CDR3 region is CSVSGTGGGTEAFF. Written as DNA, the CDR3 is TGCAGCGTCTCCGGGACAGGGGGCGGCACTGAAGCTTTCTTT. Full variable domain (rest looked up from reference TRBV29-1 and TRBJ1-1): SAVISQKPSRDICQRGTSLTIQCQVDSQVTMMFWYRQQPGQSLTLIATANQGSEATYESGFVIDKFPISRPNLTFSTLTVSNMSPEDSSIYLCSVSGTGGGTEAFFGQGTRLTVV.